The 19 T cell receptor beta chains reported below all come from one sample, sequenced in a study of spatial heterogeneity in lung cancer. The time point is: sample taken at primary tumor resection. Whole RNA from tumor, nontumor lung or frozen PBMC was sequenced unsorted. TCRdb ran MiXCR on the 5' RACE reads and lists one entry per CDR3 protein. The sample has 45,000 to 55,000 distinct CDR3 sequences, 5.3% seen once. This specimen consisted of PBMCs, obtained at surgery. The receptors originated from a male donor with early-stage non-small cell lung cancer.

This clonotype appeared many times. The gene calls are TRBV7-2 and TRBJ2-3, with 9 bases aligning to TRBD2. V was clipped by 4 bases and J by 3 bases; unmatched bases: 2. Germline lookup yields CDR1 SGHTA and CDR2 FQGNSA. The CDR3 has 14 amino acids. The CDR3 region has the DNA TGTGCCAGCAGCTCGGGACTAGCAACAGATACGCAGTATTTT. Translating gives CASSSGLATDTQYF.

This clonotype came up many times. CDR3 DNA: TGTGCCAGCAGCCGTTCGGGACTGGGGAGTGGGGAGACCCAGTACTTC. Protein sequence: CASSRSGLGSGETQYF. This chain joins TRBV7-9 and TRBJ2-5; D is perhaps TRBD2 (6 bases). The CDR3 sequence is 16 residues long. Between the trimmed V and J ends, which lost 5 bases and 5 bases, there was a span of 21 bases. Germline V CDR1 and CDR2: SEHNR, FQNEAQ (reference sequence).

This clonotype was detected many times. V usage is TRBV7-6 and J usage is TRBJ2-1; 8 positions match TRBD2. The CDR3 is 15 amino acids. Germline V gives CDR1 SGHVS, CDR2 FNYEAQ. V shed 5 bases, J shed 4 bases, and the junction held 7 bases outside the gene matches. The CDR3 DNA follows: TGTGCCAGCAGCCCTCCGCGGGGGGAGTACAATGAGCAGTTCTTC. Translating it yields CASSPPRGEYNEQFF.

This clonotype has at least ten counts. CDR3 in DNA: TGTGCCAGCAGCAAACAGGTGTTAACAGAAGATACGCAGTATTTT. Protein sequence: CASSKQVLTEDTQYF. This chain connects TRBV21-1 to TRBJ2-3. TRBV21-1 is a pseudogene segment. This CDR3 contains 15 residues.

This clonotype was counted between two and nine times. The chain recombines TRBV12-3 or TRBV12-4 with TRBJ1-2, with D perhaps TRBD1 (6 bases). V was trimmed by 6 bases and J by 8 bases, leaving 16 bases between them. This CDR3 region has 13 residues. The CDR3 bases are TGTGCCAGCAGGATGGGGCAGGGGCAGGGCTACACCTTC. It codes for CASRMGQGQGYTF.

This clonotype was seen repeatedly, ten times or more. The genes are TRBV27 and TRBJ2-1, with a tentative D call TRBD2 (6 bases). Germline assignment: CDR1 MNHEY and CDR2 SMNVEV (reference sequence). The V end lost 8 bases, the J end lost 1 base, and 18 bases lay between the germline ends. CDR3 size: 16 residues. The DNA of the CDR3 is TGTGCCAGCTACGATAAGGTCGGGAGTTCCTACAATGAGCAGTTCTTC. Translated: CASYDKVGSSYNEQFF.

In its sample, this clonotype was seen many times. The chain employs TRBV20-1 and TRBJ2-3, with D hard to call. The CDR3 runs to 14 residues. Trimming removed 0 bases from V and 4 bases from J, with 11 bases in between. The germline gives CDR1 DFQATT, CDR2 SNEGSKA (reference sequence). CDR3 nucleotide sequence: TGCAGTGCTAGAGATAGGACGGGCGCAGATACGCAGTATTTT. This gives the protein CSARDRTGADTQYF.

This clonotype has a count of ten or more. The chain links TRBV24-1 to TRBJ2-1; D perhaps matches TRBD1 (6 bases). This CDR3 region has 17 residues. Per the germline V gene, CDR1 is KGHDR and CDR2 is SFDVKD. V was trimmed by 4 bases and J by 1 base, leaving 16 bases between them. The CDR3 sequence: CATSDPAQGGSYNEQFF. Here the CDR3 DNA reads TGTGCCACCAGTGACCCGGCACAGGGTGGATCCTACAATGAGCAGTTCTTC.

This clonotype was counted ten times or more. The V gene is TRBV27, the J gene TRBJ1-4; unclear D gene. This CDR3 has 13 residues. V shed 5 bases and J shed 8 bases, with 12 bases lying between them. Germline loops: CDR1 MNHEY, CDR2 SMNVEV (reference sequence). The CDR3 loop reads CASSRSRTEKLFF. CDR3 nucleotide sequence: TGTGCCAGCAGTAGGAGCAGGACCGAAAAACTGTTTTTT.

Only a few counts were recorded for this clonotype. The J gene is TRBJ1-4, the V gene TRBV6-1; D remains ambiguous. Trimming took off 5 bases at V and 0 bases at J, with 13 bases between the two ends. This CDR3 has 16 amino acids. Germline V lookup: CDR1 MNHNS, CDR2 SASEGT. CDR3 region: CASSRVFEATNEKLFF. CDR3 sequence (DNA): TGTGCCAGCAGTCGGGTTTTCGAAGCAACTAATGAAAAACTGTTTTTT.

This rearrangement joins TRBV20-1 to TRBJ2-1; 15 bases are a match to TRBD2. Germline V CDR1 and CDR2: DFQATT, SNEGSKA (reference sequence). V shed 1 base and J 8 bases; nucleotides not matched to a gene: 9. There are 17 residues in the CDR3. The CDR3 sequence: CSARVGLAGGYGDEQFF. The DNA of the CDR3 is TGCAGTGCTAGAGTGGGACTAGCGGGAGGCTACGGGGATGAGCAGTTCTTC.

This clonotype has ten or more counts. The V call is TRBV20-1, the J call TRBJ1-1; no reliable D call. Trimming took off 3 bases at V and 1 base at J, with 6 bases between the two ends. There are 12 residues in the CDR3. CDR1 is DFQATT, CDR2 SNEGSKA, per germline (reference sequence). The CDR3 DNA reads TGCAGTGCTAGTCCCCAGAACACTGAAGCTTTCTTT. It translates to CSASPQNTEAFF.

Ten or more counts support this clonotype. This sequence joins TRBV9 and TRBJ2-7; D unresolved. V shed 0 bases and J shed 3 bases, with 13 bases lying between them. The length of the CDR3 is 15 residues. The V gene's germline CDR1 is SGDLS and CDR2 YYNGEE. Here the CDR3 DNA reads TGTGCCAGCAGCGTAGGACCCTCCGCGTACTACGAGCAGTACTTC. Residues: CASSVGPSAYYEQYF.

This clonotype was detected ten times or more. The V gene is TRBV7-6, the J gene TRBJ2-7; 7 bases are shared with TRBD1. V lost 0 bases and J lost 1; bases outside the gene matches: 9. Germline V gene lookup returns CDR1 SGHVS and CDR2 FNYEAQ. This CDR3 is 17 amino acids long. This CDR3 is CASSLAPGTAISYEQYF. The CDR3 nucleotides are TGTGCCAGCAGCTTAGCCCCGGGGACAGCAATTTCCTACGAGCAGTACTTC. Full variable domain (missing parts from reference TRBV7-6 and TRBJ2-7): GAGVSQSPRYKVTKRGQDVALRCDPISGHVSLYWYRQALGQGPEFLTYFNYEAQQDKSGLPNDRFSAERPEGSISTLTIQRTEQRDSAMYRCASSLAPGTAISYEQYFGPGTRLTVT.

This clonotype was observed many times. The chain employs TRBV28 and TRBJ1-6; possibly TRBD1 for D (5 bases). In germline, CDR1 is MDHEN, CDR2 SYDVKM. The CDR3 is 14 residues long. The V end was cut by 6 bases, the J end by 5 bases, with 11 bases between. The CDR3 DNA is TGTGCCAGCAGCGGGGGGGGTAATAATTCACCCCTCCACTTT. Translation: CASSGGGNNSPLHF.

The chain joins TRBV3-1 to TRBJ1-1; no reliable D call. Germline assignment: CDR1 LGHDT and CDR2 YNNKEL (reference sequence). V was clipped by 5 bases and J by 7 bases, with 14 bases between them. CDR3 length: 13 amino acids. The CDR3 sequence is CASSYGQRFEAFF. DNA for the CDR3: TGTGCCAGCAGCTATGGCCAAAGATTTGAAGCTTTCTTT.

This clonotype is medium-sized by share. The V gene is TRBV27, the J gene TRBJ2-7, with D uncertain. CDR3 size: 13 residues. Germline lookup yields CDR1 MNHEY and CDR2 SMNVEV (reference sequence). V was pared by 8 bases and J by 4 bases, with 15 bases between. The CDR3 coding sequence is TGTGCCAGCGCGTACTCTCTCCTTTACGAGCAGTACTTC. It specifies CASAYSLLYEQYF.

This clonotype was recorded many times. The chain links TRBV7-8 to TRBJ2-7; the D is unclear. The CDR3 runs to 15 residues. The germline V gene encodes CDR1 SGHVS and CDR2 FQNEAQ. The ends were cut back, 1 base at V and 1 base at J, with 11 bases in the middle. The CDR3 nucleotides read TGTGCCAGCAGCTTAGTGCGTGACGCTTCCTACGAGCAGTACTTC. Protein: CASSLVRDASYEQYF.

This clonotype was counted many times. V is TRBV9 and J is TRBJ2-5; 15 nucleotides line up with TRBD2. There are 17 residues in the CDR3. The J segment lost 5 bases and the V segment lost 0 bases, leaving 5 bases of the junction unmatched. CDR1 SGDLS and CDR2 YYNGEE come from the germline V gene. CDR3 in DNA: TGTGCCAGCAGCGTAGCGGGACTAGCGGGAGGACAGGAGACCCAGTACTTC. This sequence encodes CASSVAGLAGGQETQYF.